These 11 T cell receptor beta chains were all obtained from the same sample, sequenced in a study of blood T cell repertoires in COVID-19. Produced via immunoSEQ multiplex PCR; TCRdb's table is partial and in-frame only. The table records about 270,000 clones, about 88% of them present only once. Sequenced material: PBMCs or T cells enriched from blood (not recorded which). The receptors derive from a woman aged 45-65 years who had recovered from COVID-19.

The genes are TRBV5-6 and TRBJ1-1, with a weak D call TRBD1 (5 bases). Germline CDR1 reads SGHDT; CDR2 reads YYEEEE. Trimming cost V 3 bases and J 1 base, with 19 bases left between them. The CDR3 spans 17 residues. The CDR3 nucleotides read TGTGCCAGCAGCTGGATAAAGGTGAGCGGGACGAACACTGAAGCTTTCTTT. Encoded protein: CASSWIKVSGTNTEAFF.

The genes are TRBV5-5 and TRBJ1-3, with D unresolved. This CDR3 is built from 14 residues. Trimming shortened V by 1 base and J by 3 bases, and 8 bases separated the two germline ends. Germline lookup yields CDR1 SGHKS and CDR2 YYEKEE (reference sequence). The CDR3 region has the DNA TGTGCCAGCAGCTTGCCCGGGAGTGGAAACACCATATATTTT. It encodes CASSLPGSGNTIYF.

V usage is TRBV5-1 and J usage is TRBJ1-1; no firm D call. The V end lost 2 bases, the J end lost 7 bases, and 12 bases lay between the germline ends. Per the germline V gene, CDR1 is SGHRS and CDR2 is YFSETQ. The CDR3 extends over 13 amino acids. CDR3 sequence (DNA): TGCGCCAGCAGCTTTGGTCCCTCGGGTGAAGCTTTCTTT. Translating gives CASSFGPSGEAFF.

There are many counts of this clone. This chain connects TRBV7-9 to TRBJ1-1; TRBD1 agrees at 8 bases. CDR3 size: 18 residues. Germline lookup yields CDR1 SEHNR and CDR2 FQNEAQ (reference sequence). V trimming: 1 base; J trimming: 3 bases; junction bases outside the gene matches: 13. The CDR3 is CASSLGASQGAIDTEAFF. The CDR3 DNA follows: TGTGCCAGCAGCTTAGGGGCAAGTCAGGGGGCGATCGACACTGAAGCTTTCTTT.

CDR3 sequence reads: CASKIIQGNQPQHF. The DNA for the CDR3 is TGTGCCAGTAAAATCATACAGGGGAATCAGCCCCAGCATTTT. The chain employs TRBV19 and TRBJ1-5, with 7 bases identical to TRBD1. Germline CDR1 reads LNHDA; CDR2 reads SQIVND (reference sequence). V shed 7 bases, J shed 4 bases, and the junction held 7 bases outside the gene matches. The CDR3 covers 14 residues.

V is TRBV9 and J is TRBJ2-1; 9 nucleotides match TRBD2. The CDR3 covers 15 residues. V was pared by 4 bases and J by 0 bases, with 2 bases of the junction left unmatched. Germline CDR1 is SGDLS and CDR2 is YYNGEE. CDR3: CASSFSGSSYNEQFF. The CDR3 nucleotides are TGTGCCAGCAGCTTTAGCGGGAGCTCCTACAATGAGCAGTTCTTC.

The chain is built from TRBV12-3 or TRBV12-4 and TRBJ2-3, with a weak D call TRBD2 (6 bases). Trimming took 10 bases from V and 2 from J, leaving 13 bases between them. This CDR3 has 13 residues. The CDR3 coding sequence is TGTGCCACCGTTGCGGGAAACACAGATACGCAGTATTTT. Translating it yields CATVAGNTDTQYF.

This chain links TRBV19 with TRBJ1-5, with no clear D. CDR1 LNHDA and CDR2 SQIVND come from the germline V gene (reference sequence). This CDR3 region has 16 residues. Trimming took off 6 bases at V and 1 base at J, with 16 bases between the two ends. As DNA, the CDR3 is TGTGCCAGTAGGTTCCGAGGGCGGGAGAGCAATCAGCCCCAGCATTTT. Protein sequence: CASRFRGRESNQPQHF.

The chain recombines TRBV10-1 with TRBJ2-1; no clear D. V shed 5 bases and J shed 8 bases, with 13 bases lying between them. This CDR3 contains 13 residues. Germline V gene lookup returns CDR1 WNHNN and CDR2 SYGVQD (reference sequence). DNA of the CDR3: TGCGCCAGCAGTTTACGGCCTCGGGATGAGCAGTTCTTC. It codes for CASSLRPRDEQFF.

This clone was recorded only once. The V gene is TRBV5-8, the J gene TRBJ1-1; maybe TRBD1 (6 bases). The CDR3 consists of 13 residues. Germline assignment: CDR1 SGHTS and CDR2 YDEGEE. The ends were cut back, 0 bases at V and 9 bases at J, with 12 bases in the middle. CDR3 residues: CASSLAGGDKAFF. DNA for the CDR3: TGTGCCAGCAGCTTGGCCGGGGGGGACAAAGCTTTCTTT.

This chain connects TRBV5-1 to TRBJ2-7; no reliable D call. The length of the CDR3 is 12 residues. V shed 3 bases and J shed 3 bases, with 7 bases lying between them. Germline loops: CDR1 SGHRS, CDR2 YFSETQ. CDR3 amino acids: CASSSDNYEQYF. The CDR3 nucleotides read TGCGCCAGCAGCTCCGACAACTACGAGCAGTACTTC.